Listed below are T cell receptor beta chains from one sample, sequenced in a study of patients and donors after allogeneic stem cell transplantation. Each CDR3 protein is one row after TCRdb ran MiXCR on the RT-PCR reads. The repertoire holds about 200,000 distinct CDR3 sequences, with about 40% as singletons. Sequenced input: blood, either unsorted or a sorted T cell fraction (not recorded which). These receptors all come from a human donor who was either an allogeneic HSCT recipient or a stem cell or donor lymphocyte infusion donor (not recorded which). It is not recorded whose cells these are; they may come from a transplant donor. Each CDR3 is given with its conserved first and last residue. D genes are given only for firm matches. Clone size is shown for a subset of rows, as once, few, many or a class of expanded clone.

CASSLEGSSGSPLHF,TGCGCCAGCAGCTTGGAGGGGTCGTCGGGTTCACCCCTCCACTTT,few,TRBJ1-6,TRBV5-1,.
CASSLSLAAYNEQFF,TGTGCCAGCAGCTTGTCACTAGCGGCATACAATGAGCAGTTCTTC,.,TRBJ2-1,TRBV5-4,TRBD2
CASSPIGGANGYTF,TGTGCCAGCAGCCCGATCGGGGGGGCGAATGGCTACACCTTC,few,TRBJ1-2,TRBV7-3,.
CASGETGRNGYTF,TGTGCCAGCGGCGAGACCGGTCGGAATGGCTACACCTTC,.,TRBJ1-2,TRBV12-3/TRBV12-4,.
CASSFGQFNYGYTF,TGTGCCAGCAGCTTCGGGCAGTTTAACTATGGCTACACCTTC,.,TRBJ1-2,TRBV11-2,.
CASNVGTLNEQFF,TGTGCCAGCAACGTCGGGACTCTTAATGAGCAGTTCTTC,medium-sized,TRBJ2-1,TRBV12-3/TRBV12-4,.
CSVDSGLEAFF,TGCAGCGTTGATAGCGGCCTTGAAGCTTTCTTT,.,TRBJ1-1,TRBV29-1,.
CASSQGNEETQYF,TGCGCCAGCAGCCAAGGGAATGAGGAGACCCAGTACTTC,.,TRBJ2-5,TRBV4-3,.
CASSFIGSASVEDTQYF,TGTGCCAGCAGCTTCATCGGATCGGCTAGCGTTGAAGATACGCAGTATTTT,few,TRBJ2-3,TRBV7-2,.
CASSLGGERLEQYF,TGTGCCAGCAGTCTAGGGGGAGAAAGGCTTGAGCAGTACTTC,few,TRBJ2-7,TRBV12-3/TRBV12-4,.
CAISGPSRPEAFF,TGTGCCATCAGTGGGCCCTCGAGGCCTGAAGCTTTCTTT,once,TRBJ1-1,TRBV10-3,.
CASLSLTSSDEQFF,TGTGCCTCACTATCCTTGACTAGTAGCGATGAGCAGTTCTTC,once,TRBJ2-1,TRBV30,.
CASSPSGAEAFF,TGTGCCAGCAGCCCGAGCGGTGCTGAAGCTTTCTTT,.,TRBJ1-1,TRBV6-5,.